These 3 T cell receptor beta chains originate from one sample sequenced in a study of T-cell memory formation after mild COVID-19. One entry per CDR3 protein results from TCRdb running MiXCR on the 5' RACE reads. The sample gives just under 350,000 distinct CDR3 sequences, 10% to 15% of which show up once; 20% to 25% is in the top ten. The specimen was PBMCs or a T cell subset sorted from them (not recorded which). All receptors derive from a man between 18 and 29 years old who had mild COVID-19 (a few samples of this study predate the infection). Cell type and time point are not known.

The table lists this clonotype with many counts. The chain has TRBV5-1 and TRBJ2-7, with TRBD1 matching 10 bases. After removal of 1 base from V and 7 bases from J, the junction contained 5 bases not matched to a gene. Germline V gives CDR1 SGHRS, CDR2 YFSETQ. The CDR3 is 14 amino acids. The CDR3 DNA reads as TGCGCCAGCAGCTTGTGGACAGGGGGTAAGGAGCAGTACTTC. Amino acids: CASSLWTGGKEQYF.

CDR3 residues: CASSPRVGSYEQYF. The CDR3 region has the DNA TGTGCCAGCAGCCCCAGGGTAGGGTCCTACGAGCAGTACTTC. The chain carries TRBV7-2 and TRBJ2-7; D may be TRBD1 (5 bases). The CDR3 spans 14 residues. V was cut by 5 bases and J by 1 base, with 12 bases left in between. CDR1 is SGHTA, CDR2 FQGNSA, per germline.

This clonotype was counted at least ten times. The chain couples TRBV7-2 to TRBJ2-2, with 8 nucleotides matching TRBD1. Per the germline V gene, CDR1 is SGHTA and CDR2 is FQGNSA. The CDR3 sequence is 15 residues long. V was pared by 5 bases and J by 4 bases, with 6 bases of the junction left unmatched. CDR3 bases: TGTGCCAGCAGCCAGACAGGGGCGGGCACCGGGGAGCTGTTTTTT. It codes for CASSQTGAGTGELFF. The entire variable domain, with the rest obtained from reference TRBV7-2 and TRBJ2-2, is as follows: GAGVSQSPSNKVTEKGKDVELRCDPISGHTALYWYRQSLGQGLEFLIYFQGNSAPDKSGLPSDRFSAERTGGSVSTLTIQRTQQEDSAVYLCASSQTGAGTGELFFGEGSRLTVL.